This T cell receptor (beta chain) was found in a study of CD8 T cells in ankylosing spondylitis. Germline V gene data show CDR1 as SGHAT and CDR2 as FQDESV (reference sequence). V lost 7 bases and J lost 2; bases outside the gene matches: 8. This CDR3 region has 14 residues. TCRdb re-called the 5' RACE reads through MiXCR, storing one row per CDR3 protein. The table shows a few hundred thousand distinct CDR3 sequences, with 15% to 20% occurring only once. This clonotype was seen a few times. Its antigen is unknown. Study-wide results and limits: A TCR beta motif made of several highly homologous variants seemed typical of ankylosing spondylitis blood.

The source material was blood, either unsorted or a sorted T cell fraction (not recorded which). This TCR was recovered from a male donor with ankylosing spondylitis. V usage is TRBV11-1 and J usage is TRBJ2-7, with TRBD1 matching over 7 bases. The CDR3 reads CASTKTGTTYEQYF. Written as DNA, the CDR3 is TGTGCCAGCACCAAGACAGGGACCACCTACGAGCAGTACTTC.